The sequence of this T cell receptor (beta chain) was determined in a study of control samples from healthy donors and cancer patients. Trimming took off 2 bases at V and 1 base at J, with 9 bases between the two ends. The germline CDR1 and CDR2 sequences are MNHEY and SVGAGI. The CDR3 sequence is 14 residues long. This clone is a singleton in its sample. Only in-frame clones appear in the TCRdb table, and some are missing; sequencing was by immunoSEQ multiplex PCR. The sample lists fewer than 250,000 clones; about 90% were seen once. The chain is built from TRBV6-5 and TRBJ2-7; tentatively, D is TRBD1 (5 bases). The sequence was obtained from a young man in good health. Sample: blood. CDR3 in amino acids: CASSYKGISYEQYF. CDR3 sequence (DNA): TGTGCCAGCAGTTACAAGGGGATTTCCTACGAGCAGTACTTC.